This TCR beta chain is from a study of Ad26.COV2.S vaccination and SARS-CoV-2 variants. Across the study: Ad26.COV2.S given intramuscularly, once or twice 56 days apart. Study-level findings and limits: Post-vaccination breadth of spike-specific CD8+ and CD4+ T cell responses was reportedly substantial. The analyses of TCR breadth and depth may have understated the size of total T cell responses.

Concerning this clone itself: Its matching antigen is unknown.

Produced via immunoSEQ multiplex PCR; TCRdb's table is partial and in-frame only. The table shows 350,000 to 400,000 clones, with roughly 90% occurring only once. Treatment noted: around 19 received Ad26.COV2.S at low or high dose, single or two shots; about 5 received placebo; per-sample allocation not given. Specimen acquisition occurred on day 63 following the initial vaccine or placebo injection. Vaccine was an Ad26 vector expressing Wuhan-strain SARS-CoV-2 spike. J was trimmed by 1 base and V by 7 bases; bases with no gene match: 9. The length of the CDR3 is 16 residues. CDR1 and CDR2 (germline): MNHEY, SVGAGI.

This chain uses TRBV6-5 with TRBJ1-3; 8 nucleotides line up with TRBD1. The source of this sequence is a person between 18 and 65 years old who received the Ad26.COV2.S COVID-19 vaccine or a placebo. Sequenced material: peripheral blood, taken in a trial of Ad26.COV2.S vaccine versus placebo. The CDR3 DNA follows: TGTGCCAGCATTCACTCAGGGGGCCTTTCTGGAAACACCATATATTTT. Translating gives CASIHSGGLSGNTIYF.